The sequence of this T cell receptor (beta chain) was determined in a study of identical twins. Study-wide results and caveats: Possibly, invariant MAIT and iNKT cells partly confounded zero-insertion analyses. Beta clonotypes that were abundant in cord blood contained fewer insertions, a pattern absent from memory repertoires.

TCRdb re-derived calls from the 5' RACE reads in MiXCR, one entry per CDR3 protein. The data hold roughly 720,000 distinct CDR3 sequences, with over 15% observed a single time. Only a few counts were recorded for this clonotype. The antigen is not known. A further study also used this sample, focusing on T cells expressing NK-cell markers. This second report adds: Top CD8+ clonotypes included the dominant CD3+CD56+NKG2C+ clonotypes in six donors. Whether expanded NKG2C+ T cell clones were HCMV specific stayed uncertain.

This clonotype originated in a woman aged 18-30 years in good health. The sample comprised PBMCs.

The CDR3 here is CSVEYYGYTF. The CDR3, as DNA: TGCAGTGTCGAATATTATGGCTACACCTTC. The rearrangement joins TRBV20-1 to TRBJ1-2; D remains unclear. CDR3 length: 10 residues. CDR1 DFQATT and CDR2 SNEGSKA come from the germline V gene (reference sequence). V lost 7 bases and J 5 bases, leaving 8 bases between the germline ends.